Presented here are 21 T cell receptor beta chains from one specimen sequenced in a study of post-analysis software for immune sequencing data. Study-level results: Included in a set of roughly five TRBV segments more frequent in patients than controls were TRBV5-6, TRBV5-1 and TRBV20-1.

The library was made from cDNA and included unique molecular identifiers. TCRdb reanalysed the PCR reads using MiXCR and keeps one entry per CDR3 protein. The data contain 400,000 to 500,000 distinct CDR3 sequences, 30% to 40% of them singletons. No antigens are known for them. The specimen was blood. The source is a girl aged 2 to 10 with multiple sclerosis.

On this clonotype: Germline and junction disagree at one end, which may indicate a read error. The CDR3 DNA sequence: TGTGCCTGCAGCCCTCCGCGAAGGCTGGGCACAGATACGCAGTATTTT. It codes for CACSPPRRLGTDTQYF. V is TRBV27 and J is TRBJ2-3; D not resolved. The CDR3 length is 16 residues. Germline V gives CDR1 MNHEY, CDR2 SMNVEV (reference sequence).

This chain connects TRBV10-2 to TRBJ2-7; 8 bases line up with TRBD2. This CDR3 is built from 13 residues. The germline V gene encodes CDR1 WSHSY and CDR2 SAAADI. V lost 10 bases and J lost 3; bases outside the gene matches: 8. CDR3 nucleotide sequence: TGCGCCAACCAAGAGCGGGGGTACTACGAGCAGTACTTC. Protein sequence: CANQERGYYEQYF.

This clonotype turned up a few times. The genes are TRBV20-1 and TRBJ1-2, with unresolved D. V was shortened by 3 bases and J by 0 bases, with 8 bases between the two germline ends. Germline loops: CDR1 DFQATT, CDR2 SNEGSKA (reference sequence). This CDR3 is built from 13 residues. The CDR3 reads CSASTGTNYGYTF. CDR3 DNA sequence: TGCAGTGCTAGCACGGGGACTAACTATGGCTACACCTTC.

CDR3 loop: CASSAAAGTEAFF. The DNA of the CDR3 is TGTGCCAGCAGCGCGGCTGCGGGAACTGAAGCTTTCTTT. This chain uses TRBV9 with TRBJ1-1; no firm D call. Germline V gene sequence: CDR1 SGDLS, CDR2 YYNGEE. This CDR3 has 13 amino acids. With 3 bases removed from V and 5 bases from J, the gap between germline ends came to 11 bases.

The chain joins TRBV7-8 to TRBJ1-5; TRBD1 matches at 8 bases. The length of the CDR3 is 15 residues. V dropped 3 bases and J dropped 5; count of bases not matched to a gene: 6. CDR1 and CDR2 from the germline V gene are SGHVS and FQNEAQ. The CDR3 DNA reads TGTGCCAGCAGCTTGGGCAGGGGGCGCGATCAGCCCCAGCATTTT. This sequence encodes CASSLGRGRDQPQHF.

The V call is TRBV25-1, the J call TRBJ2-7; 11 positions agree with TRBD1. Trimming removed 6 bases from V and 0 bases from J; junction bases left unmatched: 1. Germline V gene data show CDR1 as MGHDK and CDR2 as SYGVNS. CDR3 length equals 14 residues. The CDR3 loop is CASRGTGGSYEQYF. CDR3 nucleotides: TGTGCCAGCAGGGGGACAGGGGGCTCCTACGAGCAGTACTTC.

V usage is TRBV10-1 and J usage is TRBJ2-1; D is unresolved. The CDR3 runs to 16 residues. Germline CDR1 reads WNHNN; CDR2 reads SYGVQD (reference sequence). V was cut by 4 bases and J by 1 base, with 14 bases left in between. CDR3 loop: CASSVHHSLSYNEQFF. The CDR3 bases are TGCGCCAGCAGTGTACACCACAGCCTATCCTACAATGAGCAGTTCTTC.

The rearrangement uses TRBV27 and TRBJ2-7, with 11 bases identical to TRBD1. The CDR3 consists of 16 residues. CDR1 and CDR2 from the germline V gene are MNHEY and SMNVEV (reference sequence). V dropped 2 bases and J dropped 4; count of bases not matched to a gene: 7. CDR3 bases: TGTGCCAGCAGTTTAGGGCCGGGACAGGGGGTTTACGAGCAGTACTTC. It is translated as CASSLGPGQGVYEQYF.

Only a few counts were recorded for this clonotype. The chain's CDR3 is CASTQWGTRGYEQYF. The CDR3 coding sequence is TGTGCCAGCACCCAATGGGGGACTAGAGGTTACGAGCAGTACTTC. This chain uses TRBV12-3 or TRBV12-4 with TRBJ2-5; 8 bases are a match to TRBD2. The end of the DNA fits TRBJ2-7 better, so the J call may be wrong. CDR3 length: 15 residues.

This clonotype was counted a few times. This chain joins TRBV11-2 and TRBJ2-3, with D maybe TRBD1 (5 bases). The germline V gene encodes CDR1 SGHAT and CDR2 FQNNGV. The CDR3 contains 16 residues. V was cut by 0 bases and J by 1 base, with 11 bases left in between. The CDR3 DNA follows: TGTGCCAGCAGCTTAGATTTAGGGGCCGGCACAGATACGCAGTATTTT. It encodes CASSLDLGAGTDTQYF.

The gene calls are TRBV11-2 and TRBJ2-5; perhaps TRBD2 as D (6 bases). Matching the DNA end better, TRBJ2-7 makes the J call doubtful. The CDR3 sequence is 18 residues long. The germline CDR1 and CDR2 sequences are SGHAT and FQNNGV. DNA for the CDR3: TGTGCCAGCAGCTTAGATCCTCCTCCGGGGGTCCGAGGGGACGAGCAGTACTTC. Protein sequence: CASSLDPPPGVRGDEQYF.

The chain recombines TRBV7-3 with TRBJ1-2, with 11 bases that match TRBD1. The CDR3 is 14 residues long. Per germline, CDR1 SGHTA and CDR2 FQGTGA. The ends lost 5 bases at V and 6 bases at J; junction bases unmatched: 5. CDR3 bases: TGTGCCAGCAGCGTGGACAGGGGGCGGGATGGCTACACCTTC. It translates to CASSVDRGRDGYTF.

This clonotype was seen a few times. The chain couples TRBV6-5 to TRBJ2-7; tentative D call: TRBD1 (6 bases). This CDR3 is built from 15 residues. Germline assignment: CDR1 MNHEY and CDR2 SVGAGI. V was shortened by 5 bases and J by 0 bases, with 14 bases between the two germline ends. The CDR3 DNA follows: TGTGCCAGCAGTCGCACAGGGATCACCTCCTACGAGCAGTACTTC. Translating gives CASSRTGITSYEQYF.

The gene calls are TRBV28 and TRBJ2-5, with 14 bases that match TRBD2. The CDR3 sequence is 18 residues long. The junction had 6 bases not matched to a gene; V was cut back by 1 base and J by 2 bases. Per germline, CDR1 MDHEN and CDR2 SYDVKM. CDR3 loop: CASSLLRLAGGIQETQYF. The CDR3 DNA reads TGTGCCAGCAGTTTATTAAGACTAGCGGGGGGGATACAAGAGACCCAGTACTTC.

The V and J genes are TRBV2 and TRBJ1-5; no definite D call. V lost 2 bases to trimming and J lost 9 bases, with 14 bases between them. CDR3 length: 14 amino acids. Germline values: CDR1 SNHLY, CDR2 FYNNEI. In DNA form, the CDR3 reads TGTGCCAGCAGTGAATTCTTGGGGAACGGGCCCCAGCATTTT. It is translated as CASSEFLGNGPQHF.

The CDR3 nucleotides are TGCAGCGTTCGGACGGGACTTTGCTACGAGCAGTACTTC. It specifies CSVRTGLCYEQYF. This chain connects TRBV29-1 to TRBJ2-5; possible D gene TRBD2, 6 bases. The DNA end is more similar to TRBJ2-7, so the J call may be wrong. Per the germline V gene, CDR1 is SQVTM and CDR2 is ANQGSEA. This CDR3 contains 13 residues.

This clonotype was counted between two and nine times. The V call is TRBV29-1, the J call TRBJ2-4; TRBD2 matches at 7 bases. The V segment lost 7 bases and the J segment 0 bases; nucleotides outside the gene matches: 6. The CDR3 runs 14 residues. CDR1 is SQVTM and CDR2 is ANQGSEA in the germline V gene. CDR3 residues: CSAWGGVAKNIQYF. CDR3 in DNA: TGCAGCGCCTGGGGAGGGGTAGCCAAAAACATTCAGTACTTC.

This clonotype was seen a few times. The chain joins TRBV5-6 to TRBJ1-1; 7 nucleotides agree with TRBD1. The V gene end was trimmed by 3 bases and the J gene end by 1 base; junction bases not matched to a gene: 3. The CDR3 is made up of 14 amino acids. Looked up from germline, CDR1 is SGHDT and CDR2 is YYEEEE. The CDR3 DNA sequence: TGTGCCAGCAGCTACCGGACAGGGAACACTGAAGCTTTCTTT. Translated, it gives CASSYRTGNTEAFF.

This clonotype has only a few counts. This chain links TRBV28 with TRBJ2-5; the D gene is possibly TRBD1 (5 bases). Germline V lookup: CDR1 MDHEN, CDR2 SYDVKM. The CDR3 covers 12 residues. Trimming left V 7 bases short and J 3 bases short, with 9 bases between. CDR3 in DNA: TGTGCCAGCACCGGACAAGAAGAGACCCAGTACTTC. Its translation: CASTGQEETQYF.

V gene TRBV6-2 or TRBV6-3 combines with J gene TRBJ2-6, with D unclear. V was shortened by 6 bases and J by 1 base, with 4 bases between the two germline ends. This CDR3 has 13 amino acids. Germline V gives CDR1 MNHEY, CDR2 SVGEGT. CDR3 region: CASRQSGANVLTF. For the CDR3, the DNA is TGTGCCAGCAGACAATCTGGGGCCAACGTCCTGACTTTC.

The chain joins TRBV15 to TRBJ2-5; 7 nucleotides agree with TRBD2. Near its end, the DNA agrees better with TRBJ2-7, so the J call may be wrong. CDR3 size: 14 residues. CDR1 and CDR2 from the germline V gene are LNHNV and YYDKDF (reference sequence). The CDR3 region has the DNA TGTGCCACCAGCGCTAGCGGTACGTTCTACGAGCAGTACTTC. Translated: CATSASGTFYEQYF.